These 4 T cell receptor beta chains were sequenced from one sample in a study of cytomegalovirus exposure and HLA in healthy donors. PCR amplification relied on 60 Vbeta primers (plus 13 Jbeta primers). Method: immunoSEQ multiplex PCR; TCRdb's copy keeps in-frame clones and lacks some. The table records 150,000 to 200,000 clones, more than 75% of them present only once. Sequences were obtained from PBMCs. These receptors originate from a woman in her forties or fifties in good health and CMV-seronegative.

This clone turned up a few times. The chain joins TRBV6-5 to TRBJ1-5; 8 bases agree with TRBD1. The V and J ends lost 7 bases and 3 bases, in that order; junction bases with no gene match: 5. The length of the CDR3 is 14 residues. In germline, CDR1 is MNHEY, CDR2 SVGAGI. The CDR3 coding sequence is TGTGCCAGCAAGGAACAGGGGGTCAATCAGCCCCAGCATTTT. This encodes CASKEQGVNQPQHF.

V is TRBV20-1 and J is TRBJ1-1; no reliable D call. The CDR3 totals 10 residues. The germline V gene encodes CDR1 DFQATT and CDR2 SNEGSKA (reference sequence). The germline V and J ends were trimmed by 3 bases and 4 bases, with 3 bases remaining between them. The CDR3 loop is CSARRTEAFF. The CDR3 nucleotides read TGCAGTGCTAGGCGCACTGAAGCTTTCTTT.

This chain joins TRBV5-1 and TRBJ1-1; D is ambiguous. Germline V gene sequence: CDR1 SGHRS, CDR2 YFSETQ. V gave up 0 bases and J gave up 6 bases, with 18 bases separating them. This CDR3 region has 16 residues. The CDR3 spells CASSLEGGVGVAEAFF. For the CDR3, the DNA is TGCGCCAGCAGCTTGGAAGGCGGGGTGGGAGTAGCTGAAGCTTTCTTT.

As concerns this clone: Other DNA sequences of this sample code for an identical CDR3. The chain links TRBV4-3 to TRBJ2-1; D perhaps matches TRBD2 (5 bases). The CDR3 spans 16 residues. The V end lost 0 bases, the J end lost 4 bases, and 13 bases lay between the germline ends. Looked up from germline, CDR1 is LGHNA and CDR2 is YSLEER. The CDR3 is CASSQDLTGSYNEQFF. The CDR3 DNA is TGCGCCAGCAGCCAAGATCTTACGGGGTCGTACAATGAGCAGTTCTTC.